This T cell receptor beta chain is drawn from a study of cytomegalovirus exposure and HLA in healthy donors. Amplification used 60 Vbeta primers and 13 Jbeta primers. Measured with immunoSEQ multiplex PCR; TCRdb has only the in-frame clones, and not every one. The data show under 200,000 clones, approximately 81% seen once. The CDR3 totals 15 residues. Germline V gene lookup returns CDR1 SGHDT and CDR2 YYEEEE. Germline trimming cut 3 bases from V and 5 bases from J; bases unmatched to any gene: 9. The receptor comes from a man aged 18-30 years in good health and CMV-seronegative. Sequencing was carried out using PBMCs. V is TRBV5-6 and J is TRBJ2-5, with TRBD1 matching 8 bases. CDR3 protein: CASSSAGQGGETQYF. The CDR3 bases are TGTGCCAGCAGCTCAGCTGGACAGGGCGGGGAGACCCAGTACTTC. The full variable domain, in which reference TRBV5-6 and TRBJ2-5 provide the parts outside the CDR3, is DAGVTQSPTHLIKTRGQQVTLRCSPKSGHDTVSWYQQALGQGPQFIFQYYEEEERQRGNFPDRFSGHQFPNYSSELNVNALLLGDSALYLCASSSAGQGGETQYFGPGTRLLVL.